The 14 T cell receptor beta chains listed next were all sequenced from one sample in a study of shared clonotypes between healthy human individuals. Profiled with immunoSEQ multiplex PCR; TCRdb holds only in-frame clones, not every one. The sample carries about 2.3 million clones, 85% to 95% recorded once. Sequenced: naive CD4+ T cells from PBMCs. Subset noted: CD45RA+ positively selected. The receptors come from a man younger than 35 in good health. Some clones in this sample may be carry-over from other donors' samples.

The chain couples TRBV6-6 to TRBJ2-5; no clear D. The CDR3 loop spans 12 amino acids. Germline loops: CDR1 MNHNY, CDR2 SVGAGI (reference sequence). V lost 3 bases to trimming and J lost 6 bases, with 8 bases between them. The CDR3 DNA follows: TGTGCCAGCAGTTATTTGGGCAAGACCCAGTACTTC. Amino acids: CASSYLGKTQYF.

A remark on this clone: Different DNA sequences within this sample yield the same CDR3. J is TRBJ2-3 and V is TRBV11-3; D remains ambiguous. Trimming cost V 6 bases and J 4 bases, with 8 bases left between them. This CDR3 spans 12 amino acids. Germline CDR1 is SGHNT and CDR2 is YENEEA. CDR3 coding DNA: TGTGCCAGCAGTTCCCGAGCAGATACGCAGTATTTT. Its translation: CASSSRADTQYF. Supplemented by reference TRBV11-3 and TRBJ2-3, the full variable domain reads EAGVVQSPRYKIIEKKQPVAFWCNPISGHNTLYWYLQNLGQGPELLIRYENEEAVDDSQLPKDRFSAERLKGVDSTLKIQPAELGDSAVYLCASSSRADTQYFGPGTRLTVL.

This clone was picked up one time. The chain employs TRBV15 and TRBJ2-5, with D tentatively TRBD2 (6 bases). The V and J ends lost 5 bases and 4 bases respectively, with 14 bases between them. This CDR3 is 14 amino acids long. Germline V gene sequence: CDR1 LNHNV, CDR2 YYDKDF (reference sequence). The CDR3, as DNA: TGTGCCACCAGCGGGAGGACGAAGATAGAGACCCAGTACTTC. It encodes CATSGRTKIETQYF.

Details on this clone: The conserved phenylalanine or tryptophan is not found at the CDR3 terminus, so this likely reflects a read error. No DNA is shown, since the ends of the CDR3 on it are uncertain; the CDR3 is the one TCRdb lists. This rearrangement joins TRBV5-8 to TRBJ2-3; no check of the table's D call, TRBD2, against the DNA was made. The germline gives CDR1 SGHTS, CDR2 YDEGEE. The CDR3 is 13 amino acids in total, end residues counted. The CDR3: CASSLTNGLVGVA.

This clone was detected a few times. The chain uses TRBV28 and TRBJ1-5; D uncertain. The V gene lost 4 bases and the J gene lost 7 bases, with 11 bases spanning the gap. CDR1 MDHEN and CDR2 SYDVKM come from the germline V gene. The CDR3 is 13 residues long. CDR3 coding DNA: TGTGCCAGCAGTTCCCTCCCGAAACAGCCCCAGCATTTT. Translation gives CASSSLPKQPQHF. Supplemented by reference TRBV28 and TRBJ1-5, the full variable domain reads DVKVTQSSRYLVKRTGEKVFLECVQDMDHENMFWYRQDPGLGLRLIYFSYDVKMKEKGDIPEGYSVSREKKERFSLILESASTNQTSMYLCASSSLPKQPQHFGDGTRLSIL.

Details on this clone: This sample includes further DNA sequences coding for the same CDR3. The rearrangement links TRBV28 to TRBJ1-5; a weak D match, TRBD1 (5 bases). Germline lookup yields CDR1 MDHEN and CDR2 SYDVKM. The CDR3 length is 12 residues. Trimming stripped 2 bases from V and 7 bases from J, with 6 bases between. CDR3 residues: CASSLGGQPQHF. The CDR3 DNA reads TGTGCCAGCAGTTTAGGGGGGCAGCCCCAGCATTTT. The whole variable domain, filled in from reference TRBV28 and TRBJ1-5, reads DVKVTQSSRYLVKRTGEKVFLECVQDMDHENMFWYRQDPGLGLRLIYFSYDVKMKEKGDIPEGYSVSREKKERFSLILESASTNQTSMYLCASSLGGQPQHFGDGTRLSIL.

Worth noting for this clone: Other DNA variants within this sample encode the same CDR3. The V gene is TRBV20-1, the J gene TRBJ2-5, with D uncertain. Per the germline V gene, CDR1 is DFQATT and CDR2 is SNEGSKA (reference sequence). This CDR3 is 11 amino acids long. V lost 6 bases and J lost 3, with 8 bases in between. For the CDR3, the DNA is TGCAGTGCGCTAGGAGAAGAGACCCAGTACTTC. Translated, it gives CSALGEETQYF.

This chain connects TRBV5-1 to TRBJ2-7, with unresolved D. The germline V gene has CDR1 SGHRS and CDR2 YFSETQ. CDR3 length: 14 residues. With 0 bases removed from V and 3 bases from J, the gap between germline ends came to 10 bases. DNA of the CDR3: TGCGCCAGCAGCTTGGTCGGCAGGCTCTACGAGCAGTACTTC. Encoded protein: CASSLVGRLYEQYF.

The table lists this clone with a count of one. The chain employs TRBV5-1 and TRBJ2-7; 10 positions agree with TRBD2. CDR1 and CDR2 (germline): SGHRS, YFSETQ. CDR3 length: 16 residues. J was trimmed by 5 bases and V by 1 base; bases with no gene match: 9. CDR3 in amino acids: CASSLPSGSPLNEQYF. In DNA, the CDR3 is TGCGCCAGCAGCTTGCCTAGCGGGAGCCCGTTGAACGAGCAGTACTTC.

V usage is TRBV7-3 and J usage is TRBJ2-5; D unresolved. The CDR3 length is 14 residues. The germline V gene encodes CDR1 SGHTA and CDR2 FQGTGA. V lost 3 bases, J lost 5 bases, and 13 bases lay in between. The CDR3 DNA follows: TGTGCCAGCAGCTTCGGGCCCGCCCAGGAGACCCAGTACTTC. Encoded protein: CASSFGPAQETQYF.

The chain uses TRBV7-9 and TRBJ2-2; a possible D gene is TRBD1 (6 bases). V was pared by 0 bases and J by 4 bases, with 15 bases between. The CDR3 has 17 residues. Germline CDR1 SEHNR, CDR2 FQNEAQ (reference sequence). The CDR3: CASSLAQGQNSTGELFF. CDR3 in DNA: TGTGCCAGCAGCTTAGCGCAGGGGCAGAACTCCACCGGGGAGCTGTTTTTT.

For the CDR3, the DNA is TGTGCCAGCAGGTCGCAGGGGTCTGGAAACACCATATATTTT. Its protein is CASRSQGSGNTIYF. The V gene is TRBV6-5, the J gene TRBJ1-3; a possible D gene is TRBD1 (6 bases). Trimming shortened V by 6 bases and J by 1 base, and 10 bases separated the two germline ends. Germline-derived CDR1 and CDR2 are MNHEY and SVGAGI. CDR3 length: 14 residues.

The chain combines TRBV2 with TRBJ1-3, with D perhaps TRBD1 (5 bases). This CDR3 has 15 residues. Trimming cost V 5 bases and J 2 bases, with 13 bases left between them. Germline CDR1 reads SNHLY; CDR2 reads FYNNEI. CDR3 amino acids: CASSPTSGAGNTIYF. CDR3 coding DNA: TGTGCCAGCAGTCCCACATCGGGGGCTGGAAACACCATATATTTT.

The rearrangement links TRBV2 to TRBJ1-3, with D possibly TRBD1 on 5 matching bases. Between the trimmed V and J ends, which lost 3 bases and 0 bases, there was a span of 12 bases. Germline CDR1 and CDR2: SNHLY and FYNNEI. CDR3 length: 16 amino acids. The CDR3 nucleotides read TGTGCCAGCAGTGATTACCGACAGCTCTCTGGAAACACCATATATTTT. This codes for CASSDYRQLSGNTIYF.